The 10 T cell receptor beta chains below come from one sample, sequenced in a study of CD8 T cells in Susac syndrome. An amount of RNA that ranged from roughly 0.5 to 1 ug was reverse transcribed with random hexamers. TCRdb reanalysed the immunoSEQ multiplex PCR reads using MiXCR and keeps one entry per CDR3 protein. This sample has tens of thousands of distinct CDR3 sequences, with over 75% found just once. The sequenced sample was CD8+ T cells from PBMCs. The receptors were gathered from a human donor with multiple sclerosis.

The chain links TRBV28 to TRBJ1-5, with TRBD1 matching over 8 bases. Per the germline V gene, CDR1 is MDHEN and CDR2 is SYDVKM. V was pared by 7 bases and J by 8 bases, with 10 bases of the junction left unmatched. This CDR3 region has 14 residues. The DNA of the CDR3 is TGTGCCAGCACCCCGACAGGGGATTCGGAGCCCCAGCATTTT. It is translated as CASTPTGDSEPQHF.

The CDR3 nucleotides read TGCAGCATTAGACCGGGACAGGGAATGGAGCAGTACTTC. This translates into CSIRPGQGMEQYF. This chain links TRBV29-1 with TRBJ2-7; 9 bases fit TRBD1. Unmatched junction bases numbered 12, after V lost 8 bases and J lost 7 bases. This CDR3 comprises 13 residues. CDR1 is SQVTM, CDR2 ANQGSEA, per germline.

This chain joins TRBV12-3 or TRBV12-4 and TRBJ1-2; D perhaps matches TRBD1 (5 bases). Between the trimmed V and J ends, which lost 2 bases and 6 bases, there was a span of 7 bases. The length of the CDR3 is 12 residues. CDR3 in amino acids: CASSLQGNGYTF. DNA of the CDR3: TGTGCCAGCAGTTTACAGGGCAATGGCTACACCTTC.

The J gene is TRBJ2-5, the V gene TRBV20-1, with TRBD2 matching over 9 bases. Germline CDR1 reads DFQATT; CDR2 reads SNEGSKA (reference sequence). This CDR3 is 14 amino acids long. With V trimmed by 5 bases and J by 5 bases, 9 bases remained unmatched. This chain's CDR3 is CSARSGGPEETQYF. The CDR3 DNA reads as TGCAGTGCTCGGAGCGGGGGGCCGGAGGAGACCCAGTACTTC.

The chain combines TRBV5-4 with TRBJ2-7; D is possibly TRBD1 or TRBD2 (5 bases each). The CDR3 totals 14 residues. Between the trimmed V and J ends, which lost 5 bases and 3 bases, there was a span of 15 bases. CDR1 SGHNT and CDR2 YYREEE come from the germline V gene (reference sequence). The CDR3 loop is CASRLWGSGYEQYF. CDR3 in DNA: TGTGCCAGCAGGTTGTGGGGGTCAGGCTACGAGCAGTACTTC.

The chain joins TRBV19 to TRBJ1-1, with D tentatively TRBD1 (5 bases). Deletions cut 0 bases from V and 4 bases from J, with 12 bases between. The CDR3 runs to 15 residues. Germline lookup yields CDR1 LNHDA and CDR2 SQIVND (reference sequence). DNA of the CDR3: TGTGCCAGTAGTATAGACGCGGGGCGGGTCACTGAAGCTTTCTTT. This gives the protein CASSIDAGRVTEAFF.

V and J are TRBV11-2 and TRBJ2-5; D may be TRBD2 (7 bases). The CDR3 sequence is 16 residues long. Germline CDR1 SGHAT, CDR2 FQNNGV. V was trimmed by 1 base and J by 3 bases, leaving 15 bases between them. DNA for the CDR3: TGTGCCAGCAGCTTAGGGGGGAGGGGGTTGGAAGAGACCCAGTACTTC. Its translation is CASSLGGRGLEETQYF.

This clonotype was picked up one time. The chain joins TRBV28 to TRBJ1-1; D remains unclear. CDR3 length equals 11 residues. Per the germline V gene, CDR1 is MDHEN and CDR2 is SYDVKM. Trimming removed 6 bases from V and 14 bases from J, with 16 bases in between. For the CDR3, the DNA is TGTGCCAGCAGGGCAGGCCAGGAGGCGTTCTTT. It codes for CASRAGQEAFF.

The gene calls are TRBV30 and TRBJ1-2; D is ambiguous. This CDR3 region has 14 residues. Trimming pared 1 base from V and 4 bases from J, leaving 13 bases between. Germline V gives CDR1 GTSNPN, CDR2 SVGIG (reference sequence). CDR3 residues: CAWSDGTWGYGYTF. The CDR3 region has the DNA TGTGCCTGGAGTGATGGCACCTGGGGCTATGGCTACACCTTC.

In DNA form, the CDR3 reads TGTGCCAGCAGTTTAGGCGGGAACACTGAAGCTTTCTTT. Its protein product is CASSLGGNTEAFF. The rearrangement joins TRBV27 to TRBJ1-1; D remains unclear. The V end was cut by 2 bases, the J end by 1 base, with 5 bases between. Germline CDR1 reads MNHEY; CDR2 reads SMNVEV (reference sequence). The CDR3 length is 13 residues.